These T cell receptor beta chains were read from a single sample in a study of T cells in Graves' hyperthyroidism and ophthalmopathy. TCRdb processed the multiplex PCR reads anew with MiXCR; each CDR3 protein has one entry. The data show 350,000 to 450,000 distinct CDR3 sequences, over 11% seen once. Sample: blood. The receptors stem from a man between 50 and 59 years old with Graves' ophthalmopathy. The CDR3 runs from the conserved cysteine through the conserved F or W. The D gene is left open where the match is weak. Clone size appears in some rows only: once, few, many, or a class for an expanded clone.

cdr3_nt cdr3_aa clone_size j_call d_call v_call
TGCAGTGCTAGCCTCGGACAGGGGGGAACTGAAGCTTTCTTT CSASLGQGGTEAFF many TRBJ1-1 TRBD1 TRBV20-1
TGTGCCGGCAGCCCCACGAGACAGGGGGGCTACGAGCAGTACTTC CAGSPTRQGGYEQYF few TRBJ2-7 TRBD1 TRBV6-1
TGCAGTGCTGAACCGGGGGGAGCCAAAAACATTCAGTACTTC CSAEPGGAKNIQYF . TRBJ2-4 TRBD2 TRBV20-1
TGTGCCAGCAGCCAAGGAACGAGGTTGGAGACCCAGTACTTC CASSQGTRLETQYF . TRBJ2-5 . TRBV4-2
TGTGCCAGCAGCTACCCCAGGGAGCAGGAGACCCAGTACTTC CASSYPREQETQYF . TRBJ2-5 . TRBV3-1
TGTGCCTGGAGGGAGGGGGGGCGAAACAATCAGCCCCAGCATTTT CAWREGGRNNQPQHF many TRBJ1-5 . TRBV30
TGTGCCAGCAGCTCCGGGACTAGCGGGATGCTTCGTGAGCAGTTCTTC CASSSGTSGMLREQFF few TRBJ2-1 TRBD2 TRBV7-6
TGTGCCAGCAGCTTGATAGGGGCTGACGGGGGCTATGGCTACACCTTC CASSLIGADGGYGYTF many TRBJ1-2 . TRBV5-6
TGTGCCAGCATGGGACAGTACACAGATACGCAGTATTTT CASMGQYTDTQYF many TRBJ2-3 TRBD1 TRBV2
TGTGCCAGCAGTACCGGGACTAGTCACAACACCGGGGAGCTGTTTTTT CASSTGTSHNTGELFF few TRBJ2-2 TRBD2 TRBV6-1
TGTGCCAGCAGCTCACAGGGCACGTCTGGAAACACCATATATTTT CASSSQGTSGNTIYF few TRBJ1-3 . TRBV7-9
TGTGCCACCTCCCCAGGGATGAACTATGGCTACACCTTC CATSPGMNYGYTF . TRBJ1-2 . TRBV15
TGCAGAAAACGGGGGGTGGACGAGCAGTACTTC CRKRGVDEQYF many TRBJ2-7 TRBD2 TRBV29-1
TGTGCCAGCAGCCAATCATCCACCGCTAACTATGGCTACACCTTC CASSQSSTANYGYTF . TRBJ1-2 . TRBV16
TGTGCCAGCAGCCTAAACATAGACCGCACTGAAGCTTTCTTT CASSLNIDRTEAFF many TRBJ1-1 . TRBV13
TGTGCCAGCAGCCAAGCGGGAGGGCACGGCTACGAGCAGTACTTC CASSQAGGHGYEQYF . TRBJ2-7 TRBD2 TRBV6-2/TRBV6-3
TGTGCCAGCAGTGAAGGGAGGAACACTGAAGCTTTCTTT CASSEGRNTEAFF many TRBJ1-1 . TRBV6-1
TGTGCCAGTAGTACAGCCGATAGCTCCTACAATGAGCAGTTCTTC CASSTADSSYNEQFF few TRBJ2-1 . TRBV19
TGTGCCAGCAGTTACTCGGCAGGGGATAGCTCCTATAATTCACCCCTCCACTTT CASSYSAGDSSYNSPLHF . TRBJ1-6 . TRBV6-5
TGTGCCAGCACTACCAGCGGGAGCACAGATACGCAGTATTTT CASTTSGSTDTQYF . TRBJ2-3 . TRBV28
TGTGCCACCAGCAGAGAAAGTGGGGCTAGCGGGATCTACGAGCAGTACTTC CATSRESGASGIYEQYF few TRBJ2-7 TRBD2 TRBV15
TGTGCCAGCAGTTCTGACAGGGGGTTCTTCTCGAACACTGAAGCTTTCTTT CASSSDRGFFSNTEAFF many TRBJ1-1 TRBD1 TRBV28
TGCAGTGCTAGCCGGGACAGGGTCAACGAGCAGTACTTC CSASRDRVNEQYF few TRBJ2-7 TRBD1 TRBV20-1
TGTGCCAGCAGCCTCTCGCCTGGGGAGCCCCAGCATTTT CASSLSPGEPQHF many TRBJ1-5 . TRBV3-1
TGTGCCAGCGGCAACCGTAGAAACTCTGGAAACACCATATATTTT CASGNRRNSGNTIYF . TRBJ1-3 . TRBV7-8
TGTGCCAGCAGCCCGCCTAGGTACCGGGCTAGCGGGAGATACAATGAGCAGTTCTTC CASSPPRYRASGRYNEQFF many TRBJ2-1 TRBD2 TRBV7-8
TGTGCCAGCAGCCTACGACCCAAGCCGTCCGGGACAGGGGGATCTAGCTCCTACAATGAGCAGTTCTTC CASSLRPKPSGTGGSSSYNEQFF few TRBJ2-1 TRBD1 TRBV7-9
TGTGCCAGCAGCTTAAGGACAGGGGGTGAGACCCAGTACTTC CASSLRTGGETQYF . TRBJ2-5 TRBD1 TRBV11-2
TGTGCCAGCAGTCCTTCTAGATCGAATACGCAGTATTTT CASSPSRSNTQYF . TRBJ2-3 . TRBV28
TGTGCCACCTCTTTGGATGACTATGGCTACACCTTC CATSLDDYGYTF many TRBJ1-2 . TRBV11-1
TGTGCCAGCCCCCAGGGGGAGGAAGATACGCAGTATTTT CASPQGEEDTQYF . TRBJ2-3 . TRBV19
TGTGCCAGCAGTTTAGGGCAAGGGGGGGGAGTTACTGAAGCTTTCTTT CASSLGQGGGVTEAFF many TRBJ1-1 . TRBV12-3/TRBV12-4